This T cell receptor (beta chain) was identified in a study of CD8+CD57+ T cells in acquired aplastic anemia. Background on the study: CD4+ and CD8+ cells, once sorted, gave DNA averaging approximately 3 ug. The study obtained about 11 million reads on average for CD4+ cells from healthy donors. Study-level points and caveats: Patients shared twenty-nine CD8+ CDR3 sequences with controls. Patients did not significantly differ from controls in CD8+ Simpson's diversity.

This clonotype was recorded at least ten times. What it recognizes is unknown. TCR beta VDJ and CDR3 profiling used genomic DNA as template. TCRdb re-analysed the reads in MiXCR, keeping a single row per CDR3 protein. The sample has some 200,000 distinct CDR3 sequences, approximately 60% seen once. Germline V CDR1 and CDR2: MNHEY, SVGAGI. The CDR3 is made up of 16 amino acids. J lost 4 bases, V lost 2 bases, and 5 bases had no gene match. This clonotype was obtained from a human donor in good health. The genes are TRBV6-5 and TRBJ1-1; 12 bases map to TRBD1. Input material: sorted CD4+, CD8+, or CD8+CD57+ T cells (not recorded which) from PBMCs. CDR3 in amino acids: CASSYGTGGAVTEAFF. In nucleotides, the CDR3 is TGTGCCAGCAGTTACGGGACAGGGGGCGCGGTCACTGAAGCTTTCTTT.